Below are 15 T cell receptor beta chains sequenced from a single sample in a study of CD8+CD57+ T cells in acquired aplastic anemia. The template used for profiling TCR beta VDJ and CDR3 was genomic DNA. TCRdb reprocessed the reads via MiXCR and lists one record per CDR3 protein. This sample has some 190,000 distinct CDR3 sequences; about half occur once, and the top ten carry roughly 15%. Sequencing used sorted CD4+, CD8+, or CD8+CD57+ T cells (not recorded which) from PBMCs. The receptor source for this set is a human donor in good health, serving as a control.

This clonotype occurred many times. The rearrangement joins TRBV11-3 to TRBJ1-1; D is uncertain. Trimming shortened V by 1 base and J by 1 base, and 10 bases separated the two germline ends. CDR1 and CDR2 from the germline V gene are SGHNT and YENEEA. The CDR3 is 15 amino acids. The DNA of the CDR3 is TGTGCCAGCAGCTTAGGGCCGAGTCGGAACACTGAAGCTTTCTTT. It is translated as CASSLGPSRNTEAFF.

This clonotype was detected many times. V gene TRBV7-2 combines with J gene TRBJ1-3; 9 bases fit TRBD1. Germline CDR1 SGHTA, CDR2 FQGNSA. This CDR3 spans 16 amino acids. V trimming: 4 bases; J trimming: 2 bases; junction bases outside the gene matches: 6. CDR3 amino acids: CASSYTGTGTGNTIYF. CDR3 in DNA: TGTGCCAGCAGCTACACCGGGACAGGGACTGGAAACACCATATATTTT.

This clonotype was picked up many times. The rearrangement joins TRBV9 to TRBJ1-6; TRBD1 matches 10 bases. The trim removed 5 bases at V and 7 bases at J, leaving 3 bases unmatched. The length of the CDR3 is 14 residues. The germline CDR1 and CDR2 sequences are SGDLS and YYNGEE. The CDR3 nucleotides are TGTGCCAGCAGTGTGGGACAGGGGAATTCACCCCTCCACTTT. This translates into CASSVGQGNSPLHF.

This clonotype was found many times. The V and J genes are TRBV20-1 and TRBJ1-1; 7 bases line up with TRBD1. There are 15 residues in the CDR3. The ends lost 0 bases at V and 3 bases at J; junction bases unmatched: 7. Germline loops: CDR1 DFQATT, CDR2 SNEGSKA (reference sequence). CDR3 DNA: TGCAGTGCTAGAGATCCGACAGGGTCTGACACTGAAGCTTTCTTT. Its protein is CSARDPTGSDTEAFF.

The chain carries TRBV15 and TRBJ2-5; D call uncertain. CDR1 and CDR2 from the germline V gene are LNHNV and YYDKDF (reference sequence). Trimming shortened V by 0 bases and J by 4 bases, and 6 bases separated the two germline ends. This CDR3 comprises 13 residues. Written as DNA, the CDR3 is TGTGCCACCAGCAGAGATCGGGCAGAGACCCAGTACTTC. Translation: CATSRDRAETQYF.

This clonotype has only one observation. The chain combines TRBV2 with TRBJ2-3; the D gene is possibly TRBD2 (6 bases). The CDR3 sequence is 14 residues long. The germline CDR1 and CDR2 sequences are SNHLY and FYNNEI. V dropped 8 bases and J dropped 3 bases, with 15 bases sitting between them. The DNA for the CDR3 is TGTGCCAGCCGGGGGTGGAGGGGAACAGATACGCAGTATTTT. Its protein product is CASRGWRGTDTQYF.

The chain uses TRBV25-1 and TRBJ1-2; TRBD1 matches 7 bases. The CDR3 runs to 14 residues. Germline CDR1 is MGHDK and CDR2 is SYGVNS. The ends lost 8 bases at V and 6 bases at J; junction bases unmatched: 12. The CDR3, as DNA: TGTGCCAGCCGACAGGGCGCTTATGAGGATGGCTACACCTTC. This encodes CASRQGAYEDGYTF.

There are a few counts of this clonotype. The chain combines TRBV4-3 with TRBJ2-7, with 7 bases identical to TRBD1. The J call may be wrong; the DNA end is better matched by TRBJ2-5. Germline loops: CDR1 LGHNA, CDR2 YSLEER. The CDR3 length is 15 residues. The CDR3 sequence is CASSHLTGAGETQYF. CDR3 DNA sequence: TGCGCCAGCAGCCACTTAACAGGGGCAGGGGAGACCCAGTACTTC.

This clonotype was counted many times. This rearrangement joins TRBV20-1 to TRBJ1-2; 11 positions match TRBD1. The CDR3 runs 13 residues. With V trimmed by 3 bases and J by 7 bases, 4 bases remained unmatched. Germline lookup yields CDR1 DFQATT and CDR2 SNEGSKA (reference sequence). This CDR3 reads CSARDRGLSGYTF. The DNA for the CDR3 is TGCAGTGCTAGGGACAGGGGGCTAAGTGGCTACACCTTC.

In its sample, this clonotype was seen many times. The rearrangement uses TRBV24-1 and TRBJ1-5; no definite D call. Trimming took off 6 bases at V and 3 bases at J, with 11 bases between the two ends. From germline, CDR1 is KGHDR and CDR2 SFDVKD. The CDR3 extends over 14 amino acids. CDR3 amino acids: CATSMSGSNQPQHF. The CDR3 DNA reads TGTGCCACCAGTATGTCGGGGTCCAATCAGCCCCAGCATTTT.

Ten or more counts support this clonotype. The chain joins TRBV19 to TRBJ2-7, with no clear D. The CDR3 extends over 15 amino acids. CDR1 and CDR2 (germline): LNHDA, SQIVND (reference sequence). V was trimmed by 3 bases and J by 3 bases, leaving 15 bases between them. The DNA for the CDR3 is TGTGCCAGTAGTATGGCACCGGGTTCCCACTACGAGCAGTACTTC. Amino acids: CASSMAPGSHYEQYF.

This clonotype was recorded at least ten times. The rearrangement joins TRBV19 to TRBJ2-5; TRBD1 aligns across 8 bases. The germline V gene encodes CDR1 LNHDA and CDR2 SQIVND (reference sequence). V gave up 0 bases and J gave up 5 bases; unmatched junction bases: 8. CDR3 length equals 16 residues. CDR3: CASSIDLRTGKETQYF. For the CDR3, the DNA is TGTGCCAGTAGTATAGATCTCCGGACAGGGAAGGAGACCCAGTACTTC. Filled out from reference TRBV19 and TRBJ2-5, the complete variable domain reads DGGITQSPKYLFRKEGQNVTLSCEQNLNHDAMYWYRQDPGQGLRLIYYSQIVNDFQKGDIAEGYSVSREKKESFPLTVTSAQKNPTAFYLCASSIDLRTGKETQYFGPGTRLLVL.

The chain links TRBV12-3 or TRBV12-4 to TRBJ1-4; possible D gene TRBD1, 6 bases. V lost 6 bases, J lost 4 bases, and 15 bases lay in between. CDR3 size: 15 residues. CDR3 residues: CASSLTGHNNEKLFF. The CDR3 coding sequence is TGTGCCAGCAGCTTGACGGGACACAATAATGAAAAACTGTTTTTT.

At least ten counts were recorded for this clonotype. The gene calls are TRBV5-1 and TRBJ1-5, with D unresolved. CDR1 and CDR2 (germline): SGHRS, YFSETQ. Trimming cost V 2 bases and J 5 bases, with 11 bases left between them. There are 14 residues in the CDR3. The CDR3 sequence: CASSLGPPDQPQHF. CDR3 DNA sequence: TGCGCCAGCAGCTTAGGTCCGCCGGATCAGCCCCAGCATTTT.

In the case of this clonotype: Given the absence of the conserved phenylalanine or tryptophan at the CDR3 end, a read error is likely. The DNA is omitted, as the CDR3 cannot be located on it reliably, and the CDR3 follows TCRdb's listing. The CDR3 is CASSLLTGTTYSY. The genes are TRBV5-5 and TRBJ1-2; no check of the table's D call, TRBD1, against the DNA was made. The CDR3 spans 13 amino acids, including both terminal residues. Germline V gene sequence: CDR1 SGHKS, CDR2 YYEKEE (reference sequence).